This T cell receptor beta chain was recovered during a study of T cells after yellow fever vaccination. TCRdb reprocessed the 5' RACE reads via MiXCR and lists one record per CDR3 protein. The table lists 300,000 to 350,000 distinct CDR3 sequences, 3.5% to 4.5% of them singletons, with roughly 24% in the top ten. In its sample, this clonotype was seen many times. Antigen specificity is unknown. Study-wide results and limits: From the bulk population, abundant clonotypes could contaminate and appear within FACS-sorted repertoires.

Sequenced here: PBMCs, sampled 5 days after the yellow fever booster vaccination. This receptor was identified in a man aged 18 to 30 who received the YFV17D yellow fever vaccine.

CDR3: CASSLGRGYTF. The CDR3 bases are TGTGCCAGCAGTTTAGGTCGGGGCTACACCTTC. This chain uses TRBV12-3 or TRBV12-4 with TRBJ1-2; no reliable D call. V dropped 1 base and J dropped 8 bases, with 5 bases sitting between them. The CDR3 runs to 11 residues.